This T cell receptor beta chain was found in a study of OX40 agonist ivuxolimab in advanced cancers. Background on the study: Patient treatment consisted of intravenous ivuxolimab administration every 2 weeks at 0.01 to 10 mg/kg.

The protocol was immunoSEQ multiplex PCR, while the TCRdb copy is restricted to in-frame clones and leaves out a portion. Among tens of thousands of clones listed, 88% were seen once. This clone was seen a single time. CDR3 size: 18 residues. The germline gives CDR1 LNHDA, CDR2 SQIVND (reference sequence). With 4 bases clipped from V and 0 bases from J, the junction kept 9 bases outside the gene matches. The starting material was CD4+ or CD8+ T cells sorted from blood, obtained in a trial of the OX40 agonist ivuxolimab. This sequence joins TRBV19 and TRBJ1-6; 7 bases are a match to TRBD1. This clonotype was sampled from an adult with an advanced solid tumor such as melanoma, head and neck, liver or kidney cancer. The CDR3 coding sequence is TGTGCCAGTAGTACGATCGGGACAGCGAGCTCCTATAATTCACCCCTCCACTTT. Encoded protein: CASSTIGTASSYNSPLHF.